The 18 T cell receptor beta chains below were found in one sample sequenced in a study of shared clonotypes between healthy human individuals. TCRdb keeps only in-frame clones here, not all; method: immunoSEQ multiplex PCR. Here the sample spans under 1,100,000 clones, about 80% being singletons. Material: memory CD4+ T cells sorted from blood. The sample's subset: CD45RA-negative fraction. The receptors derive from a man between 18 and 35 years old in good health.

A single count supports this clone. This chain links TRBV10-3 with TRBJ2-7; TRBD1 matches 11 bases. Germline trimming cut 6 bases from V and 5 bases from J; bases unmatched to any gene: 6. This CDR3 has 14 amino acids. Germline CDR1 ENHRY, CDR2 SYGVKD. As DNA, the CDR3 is TGTGCCATCAGCCTCGGGACAGGGGGGCACGAGCAGTACTTC. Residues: CAISLGTGGHEQYF.

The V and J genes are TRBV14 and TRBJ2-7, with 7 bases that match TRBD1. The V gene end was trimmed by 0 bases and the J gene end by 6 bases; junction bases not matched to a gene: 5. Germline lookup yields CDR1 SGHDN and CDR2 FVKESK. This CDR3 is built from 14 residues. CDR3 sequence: CASSQETGASEQYF. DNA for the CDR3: TGTGCCAGCAGCCAAGAAACAGGGGCCTCCGAGCAGTACTTC.

The CDR3 is CASASGGNEQFF. The CDR3 nucleotides are TGTGCCAGCGCTAGCGGGGGCAATGAGCAGTTCTTC. This chain uses TRBV6-6 with TRBJ2-1; 10 positions agree with TRBD2. CDR1 and CDR2 from the germline V gene are MNHNY and SVGAGI (reference sequence). With 8 bases clipped from V and 6 bases from J, the junction kept 1 base outside the gene matches. This CDR3 spans 12 amino acids.

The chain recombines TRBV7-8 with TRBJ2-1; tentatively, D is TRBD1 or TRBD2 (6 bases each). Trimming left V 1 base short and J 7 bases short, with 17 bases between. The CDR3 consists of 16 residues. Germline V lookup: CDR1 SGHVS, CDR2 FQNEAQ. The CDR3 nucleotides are TGTGCCAGCAGCTTAGTAGGGGGGCTAGTAGGTAATGAGCAGTTCTTC. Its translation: CASSLVGGLVGNEQFF.

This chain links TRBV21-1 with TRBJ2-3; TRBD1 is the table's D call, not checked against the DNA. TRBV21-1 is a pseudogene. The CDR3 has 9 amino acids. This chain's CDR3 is CASSLDGLF. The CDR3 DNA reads TGTGCCAGCAGCTTAGATGGGCTTTTT.

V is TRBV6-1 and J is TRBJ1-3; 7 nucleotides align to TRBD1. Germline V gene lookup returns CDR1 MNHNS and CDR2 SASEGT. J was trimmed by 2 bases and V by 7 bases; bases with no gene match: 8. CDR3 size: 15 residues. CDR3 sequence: CASKRDRDAGNTIYF. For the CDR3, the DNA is TGTGCCAGCAAACGAGACAGGGATGCTGGAAACACCATATATTTT.

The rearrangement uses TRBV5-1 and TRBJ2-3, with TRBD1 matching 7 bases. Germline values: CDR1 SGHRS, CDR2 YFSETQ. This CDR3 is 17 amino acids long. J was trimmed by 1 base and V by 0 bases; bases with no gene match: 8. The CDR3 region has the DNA TGCGCCAGCAGCTTGGGGATAGGGGGCGAGGGCACAGATACGCAGTATTTT. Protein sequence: CASSLGIGGEGTDTQYF.

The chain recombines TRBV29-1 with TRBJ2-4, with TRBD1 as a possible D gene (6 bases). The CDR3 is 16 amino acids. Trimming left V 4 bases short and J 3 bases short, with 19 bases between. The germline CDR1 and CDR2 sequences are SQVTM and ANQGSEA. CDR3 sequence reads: CSVGDRFSLGKNIQYF. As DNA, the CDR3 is TGCAGCGTTGGCGACAGGTTCAGTTTGGGCAAAAACATTCAGTACTTC.

The CDR3 reads CASSTRSGTIADEQYF. CDR3 coding DNA: TGTGCCAGCAGCACTCGCTCCGGGACAATAGCCGACGAGCAGTACTTC. The chain uses TRBV9 and TRBJ2-7; the D gene is possibly TRBD1 (6 bases). The CDR3 is made up of 16 amino acids. Germline V CDR1 and CDR2: SGDLS, YYNGEE. V gave up 4 bases and J gave up 5 bases, with 22 bases separating them.

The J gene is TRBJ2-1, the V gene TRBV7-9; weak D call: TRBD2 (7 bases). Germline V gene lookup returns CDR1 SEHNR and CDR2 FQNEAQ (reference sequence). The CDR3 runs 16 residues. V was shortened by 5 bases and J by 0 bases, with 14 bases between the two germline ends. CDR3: CASSPGAGASYNEQFF. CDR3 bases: TGTGCCAGCAGCCCAGGGGCGGGAGCCTCCTACAATGAGCAGTTCTTC.

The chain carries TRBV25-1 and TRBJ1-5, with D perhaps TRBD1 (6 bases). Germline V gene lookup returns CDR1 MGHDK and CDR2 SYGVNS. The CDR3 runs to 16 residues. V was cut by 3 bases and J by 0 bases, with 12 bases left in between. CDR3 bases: TGTGCCAGCAGTGAGAACCTGGACAGTAGCAATCAGCCCCAGCATTTT. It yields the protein CASSENLDSSNQPQHF. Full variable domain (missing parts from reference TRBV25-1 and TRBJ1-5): EADIYQTPRYLVIGTGKKITLECSQTMGHDKMYWYQQDPGMELHLIHYSYGVNSTEKGDLSSESTVSRIRTEHFPLTLESARPSHTSQYLCASSENLDSSNQPQHFGDGTRLSIL.

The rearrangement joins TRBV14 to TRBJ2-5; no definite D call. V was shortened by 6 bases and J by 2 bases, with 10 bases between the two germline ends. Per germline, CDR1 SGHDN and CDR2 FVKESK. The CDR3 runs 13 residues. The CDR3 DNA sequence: TGTGCCAGCAGTCGGGCCAGACAAGAGACCCAGTACTTC. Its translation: CASSRARQETQYF.

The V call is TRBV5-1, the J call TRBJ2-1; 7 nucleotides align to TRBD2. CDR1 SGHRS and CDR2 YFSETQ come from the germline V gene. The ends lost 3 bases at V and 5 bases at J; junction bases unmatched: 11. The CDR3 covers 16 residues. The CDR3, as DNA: TGCGCCAGCAGCTGGGGACTAAAGCGGGCAAACAATGAGCAGTTCTTC. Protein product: CASSWGLKRANNEQFF. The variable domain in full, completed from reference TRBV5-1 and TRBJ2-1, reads KAGVTQTPRYLIKTRGQQVTLSCSPISGHRSVSWYQQTPGQGLQFLFEYFSETQRNKGNFPGRFSGRQFSNSRSEMNVSTLELGDSALYLCASSWGLKRANNEQFFGPGTRLTVL.

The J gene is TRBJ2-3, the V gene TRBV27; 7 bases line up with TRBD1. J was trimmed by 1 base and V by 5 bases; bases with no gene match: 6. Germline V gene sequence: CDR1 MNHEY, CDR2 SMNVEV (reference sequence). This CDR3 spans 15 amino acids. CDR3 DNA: TGTGCCAGCAGTGTTTACAGGGGCGGCACAGATACGCAGTATTTT. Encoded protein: CASSVYRGGTDTQYF.

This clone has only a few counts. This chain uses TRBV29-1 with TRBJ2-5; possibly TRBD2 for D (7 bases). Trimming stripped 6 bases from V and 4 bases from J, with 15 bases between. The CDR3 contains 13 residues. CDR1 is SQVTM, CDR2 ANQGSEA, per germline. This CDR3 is CSVRGGAVETQYF. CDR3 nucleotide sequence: TGCAGCGTGAGGGGGGGGGCCGTAGAGACCCAGTACTTC.

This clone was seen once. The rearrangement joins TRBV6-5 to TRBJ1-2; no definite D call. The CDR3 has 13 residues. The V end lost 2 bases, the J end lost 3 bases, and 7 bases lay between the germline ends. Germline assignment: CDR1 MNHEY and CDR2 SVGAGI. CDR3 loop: CASSYASYYGYTF. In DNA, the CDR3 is TGTGCCAGCAGTTACGCCTCTTACTATGGCTACACCTTC.

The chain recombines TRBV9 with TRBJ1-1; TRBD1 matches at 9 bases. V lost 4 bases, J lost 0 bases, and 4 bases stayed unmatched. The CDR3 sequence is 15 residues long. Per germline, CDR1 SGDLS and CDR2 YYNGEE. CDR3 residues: CASSSGTGMNTEAFF. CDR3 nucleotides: TGTGCCAGCAGCTCCGGGACAGGGATGAACACTGAAGCTTTCTTT.

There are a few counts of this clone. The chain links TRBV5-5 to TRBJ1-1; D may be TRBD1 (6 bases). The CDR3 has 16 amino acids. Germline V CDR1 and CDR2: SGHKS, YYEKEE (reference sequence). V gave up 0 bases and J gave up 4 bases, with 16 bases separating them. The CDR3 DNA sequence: TGTGCCAGCAGCTTGGCGTTGCGGGGGGCCGTCACTGAAGCTTTCTTT. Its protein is CASSLALRGAVTEAFF. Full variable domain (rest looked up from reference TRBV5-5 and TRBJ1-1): DAGVTQSPTHLIKTRGQQVTLRCSPISGHKSVSWYQQVLGQGPQFIFQYYEKEERGRGNFPDRFSARQFPNYSSELNVNALLLGDSALYLCASSLALRGAVTEAFFGQGTRLTVV.